These 9 T cell receptor beta chains originate from one sample sequenced in a study of T cell repertoires in cytomegalovirus infection (dated by TCRdb to between 2018 and 2021). For sequencing, an Illumina HiSeq 1500 was employed. TCRdb passed the public sequencing reads through fastp at Q25 and MiXCR, retaining productive beta sequences. Every entry covers one CDR3 protein and lists the most common genes and DNA from its rows. Present in this sample are around 310,000 distinct CDR3 sequences, 17% of which were seen just once. The ten largest account for more than 10% of the sample. The specimen sequenced was PBMCs. Every receptor here comes from a human donor in good health (CMV status not recorded). Some clones in this sample may be carry-over from other donors' samples.

This clonotype was counted a few times. J is TRBJ1-6 and V is TRBV12-3 or TRBV12-4; 9 bases align to TRBD1. With V trimmed by 5 bases and J by 10 bases, 6 bases remained unmatched. CDR3 length equals 14 residues. In nucleotides, the CDR3 is TGTGCCAGCAGTACACAGGGGGCTTGGTCACCCCTCCACTTT. Translation: CASSTQGAWSPLHF.

This clonotype has at least ten counts. V is TRBV7-2 and J is TRBJ2-1, with TRBD2 matching over 8 bases. Unmatched junction bases numbered 8, after V lost 2 bases and J lost 5 bases. The CDR3 loop spans 16 amino acids. Germline loops: CDR1 SGHTA, CDR2 FQGNSA. CDR3 protein: CASSLLPGGADNEQFF. The CDR3 bases are TGTGCCAGCAGCTTATTGCCCGGGGGGGCAGACAATGAGCAGTTCTTC.

The chain has TRBV7-3 and TRBJ1-1, with a weak D call TRBD1 (5 bases). V lost 2 bases, J lost 0 bases, and 13 bases lay in between. The CDR3 is 16 residues long. Germline-derived CDR1 and CDR2 are SGHTA and FQGTGA. The CDR3 DNA reads TGTGCCAGCAGCTTAGGGGCAGTCCTTATGAACACTGAAGCTTTCTTT. This gives the protein CASSLGAVLMNTEAFF.

This clonotype was detected ten times or more. The junction and the germline gene differ at one end; a read error may be behind it. The chain joins TRBV7-7 to TRBJ2-7; maybe TRBD1 (5 bases). Germline CDR1 SSHAT, CDR2 FNYEAQ (reference sequence). This CDR3 spans 14 amino acids. CDR3 region: CASSLVPGSWEQYF. The CDR3 bases are TGTGCTAGCAGCTTAGTTCCAGGGTCATGGGAGCAGTACTTC.

This clonotype has a count of ten or more. V usage is TRBV7-2 and J usage is TRBJ2-7, with 7 bases that match TRBD1. The CDR3 totals 14 residues. Germline assignment: CDR1 SGHTA and CDR2 FQGNSA. Trimming cost V 5 bases and J 1 base; bases outside gene matches: 5. The CDR3 is CASSEGTASYEQYF. The CDR3 bases are TGTGCCAGCAGCGAGGGGACAGCATCCTACGAGCAGTACTTC. Full variable domain (outside the CDR3, taken from reference TRBV7-2 and TRBJ2-7): GAGVSQSPSNKVTEKGKDVELRCDPISGHTALYWYRQSLGQGLEFLIYFQGNSAPDKSGLPSDRFSAERTGGSVSTLTIQRTQQEDSAVYLCASSEGTASYEQYFGPGTRLTVT.

This clonotype has ten or more counts. V and J are TRBV7-9 and TRBJ1-5; D call uncertain. The V gene's germline CDR1 is SEHNR and CDR2 FQNEAQ (reference sequence). The V gene lost 3 bases and the J gene lost 4 bases, with 13 bases spanning the gap. The CDR3 runs 15 residues. In nucleotides, the CDR3 is TGTGCCAGCAGCTTGGCCGACACAACAAATCAGCCCCAGCATTTT. Protein product: CASSLADTTNQPQHF.

This clonotype showed up many times. The V and J genes are TRBV20-1 and TRBJ2-2, with D perhaps matching TRBD1 or TRBD2 (6 bases each). CDR1 and CDR2 from the germline V gene are DFQATT and SNEGSKA (reference sequence). V was clipped by 6 bases and J by 1 base, with 15 bases between them. CDR3 length equals 15 residues. The CDR3: CSAPGGTLNTGELFF. CDR3 nucleotide sequence: TGCAGTGCCCCCGGCGGGACATTGAACACCGGGGAGCTGTTTTTT.

This clonotype was seen ten or more times. The chain employs TRBV7-2 and TRBJ2-1, with 7 bases identical to TRBD1. Trimming took 4 bases from V and 2 from J; bases not matched to a gene: 5. This CDR3 region has 15 residues. CDR1 SGHTA and CDR2 FQGNSA come from the germline V gene. The CDR3 region is CASSSGGSTYNEQFF. Written as DNA, the CDR3 is TGTGCCAGCAGCTCAGGGGGATCTACCTACAATGAGCAGTTCTTC.

This clonotype was seen repeatedly, ten times or more. This chain connects TRBV6-1 to TRBJ2-7, with 11 bases lining up with TRBD2. The CDR3 extends over 15 amino acids. Germline trimming cut 5 bases from V and 3 bases from J; bases unmatched to any gene: 6. Germline loops: CDR1 MNHNS, CDR2 SASEGT. The CDR3 here is CASSSPGLAVYEQYF. The CDR3 DNA reads TGTGCCAGCAGTTCCCCGGGACTAGCGGTCTACGAGCAGTACTTC.